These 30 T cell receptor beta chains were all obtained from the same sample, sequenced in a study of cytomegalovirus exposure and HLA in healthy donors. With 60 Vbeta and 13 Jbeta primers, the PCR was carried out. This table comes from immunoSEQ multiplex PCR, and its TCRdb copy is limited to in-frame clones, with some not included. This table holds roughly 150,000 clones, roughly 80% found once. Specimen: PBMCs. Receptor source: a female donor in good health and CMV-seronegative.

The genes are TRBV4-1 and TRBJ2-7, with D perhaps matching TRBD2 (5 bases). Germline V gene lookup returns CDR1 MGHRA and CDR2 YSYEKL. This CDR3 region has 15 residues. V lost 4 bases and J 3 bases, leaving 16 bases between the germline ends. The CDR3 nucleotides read TGCGCCAGCAGCCTCCGAAAGGGCGGACTCTACGAGCAGTACTTC. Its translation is CASSLRKGGLYEQYF.

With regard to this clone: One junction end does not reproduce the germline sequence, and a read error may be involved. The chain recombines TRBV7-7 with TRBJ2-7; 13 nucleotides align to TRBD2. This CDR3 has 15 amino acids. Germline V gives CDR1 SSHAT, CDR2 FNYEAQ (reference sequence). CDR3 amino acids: CASSPGLAGDYEQYF. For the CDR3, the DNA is TGTGCTAGCAGCCCCGGACTAGCGGGAGACTACGAGCAGTACTTC.

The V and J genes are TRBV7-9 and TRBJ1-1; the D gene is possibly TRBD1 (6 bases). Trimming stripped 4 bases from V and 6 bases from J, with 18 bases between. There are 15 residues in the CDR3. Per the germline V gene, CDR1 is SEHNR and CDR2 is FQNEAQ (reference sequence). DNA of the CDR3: TGTGCCAGCAGCTCGGGGGGCAGGGATAACGCTGAAGCTTTCTTT. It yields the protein CASSSGGRDNAEAFF.

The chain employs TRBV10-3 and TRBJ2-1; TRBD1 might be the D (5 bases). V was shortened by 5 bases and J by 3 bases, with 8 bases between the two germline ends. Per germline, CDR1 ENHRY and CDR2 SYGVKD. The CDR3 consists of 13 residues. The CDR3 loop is CAISTTVYNEQFF. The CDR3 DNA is TGTGCCATCAGTACGACAGTCTACAATGAGCAGTTCTTC.

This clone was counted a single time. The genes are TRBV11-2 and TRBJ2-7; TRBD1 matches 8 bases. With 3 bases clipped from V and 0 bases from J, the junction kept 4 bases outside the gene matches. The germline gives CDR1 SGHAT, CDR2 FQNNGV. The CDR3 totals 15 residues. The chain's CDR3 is CASSFGTGGSYEQYF. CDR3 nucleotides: TGTGCCAGCAGCTTCGGGACAGGAGGCTCCTACGAGCAGTACTTC.

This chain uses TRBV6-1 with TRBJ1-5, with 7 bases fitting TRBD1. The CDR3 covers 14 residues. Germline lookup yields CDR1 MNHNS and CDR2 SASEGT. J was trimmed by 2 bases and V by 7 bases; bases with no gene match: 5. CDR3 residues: CASIQGGGNQPQHF. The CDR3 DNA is TGTGCCAGCATCCAGGGGGGAGGCAATCAGCCCCAGCATTTT.

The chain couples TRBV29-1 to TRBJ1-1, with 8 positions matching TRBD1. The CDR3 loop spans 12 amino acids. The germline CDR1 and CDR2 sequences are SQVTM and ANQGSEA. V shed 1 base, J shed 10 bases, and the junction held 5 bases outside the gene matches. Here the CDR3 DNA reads TGCAGCGTTGAAGTGCTAACAGGGGGAGCTTTCTTT. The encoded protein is CSVEVLTGGAFF. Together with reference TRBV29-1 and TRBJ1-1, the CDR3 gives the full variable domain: SAVISQKPSRDICQRGTSLTIQCQVDSQVTMMFWYRQQPGQSLTLIATANQGSEATYESGFVIDKFPISRPNLTFSTLTVSNMSPEDSSIYLCSVEVLTGGAFFGQGTRLTVV.

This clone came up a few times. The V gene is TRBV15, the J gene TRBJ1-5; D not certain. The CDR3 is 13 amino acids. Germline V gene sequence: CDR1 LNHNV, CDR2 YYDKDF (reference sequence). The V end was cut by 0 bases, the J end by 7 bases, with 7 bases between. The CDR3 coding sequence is TGTGCCACCAGCAGAGACCCAGGCCAGCCCCAGCATTTT. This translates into CATSRDPGQPQHF.

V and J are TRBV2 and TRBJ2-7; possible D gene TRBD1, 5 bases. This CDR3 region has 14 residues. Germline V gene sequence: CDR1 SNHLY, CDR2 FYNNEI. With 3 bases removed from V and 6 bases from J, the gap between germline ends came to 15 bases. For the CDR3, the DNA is TGTGCCAGCAGTGAGAACCCAGGGCTGAGCGAGCAGTACTTC. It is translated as CASSENPGLSEQYF.

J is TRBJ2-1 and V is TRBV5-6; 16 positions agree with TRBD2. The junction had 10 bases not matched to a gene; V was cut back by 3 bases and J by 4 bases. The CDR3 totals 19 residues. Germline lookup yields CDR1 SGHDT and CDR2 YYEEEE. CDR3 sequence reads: CASSSPGTSGRVGYNEQFF. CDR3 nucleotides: TGTGCCAGCAGCTCCCCCGGGACTAGCGGGAGGGTGGGTTACAATGAGCAGTTCTTC.

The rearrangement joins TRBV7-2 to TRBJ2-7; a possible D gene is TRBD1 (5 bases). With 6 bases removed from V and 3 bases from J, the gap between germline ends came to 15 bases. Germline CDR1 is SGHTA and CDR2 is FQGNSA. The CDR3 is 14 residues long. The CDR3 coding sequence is TGTGCCAGCAGTTTCAATCCAGGGTTCTACGAGCAGTACTTC. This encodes CASSFNPGFYEQYF.

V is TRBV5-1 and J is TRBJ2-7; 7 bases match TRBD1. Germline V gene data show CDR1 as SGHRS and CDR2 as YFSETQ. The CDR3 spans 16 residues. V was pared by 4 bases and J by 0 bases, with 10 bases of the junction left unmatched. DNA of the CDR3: TGCGCCAGCAGCCCCCTCCGGACAGGAAGCTCCTACGAGCAGTACTTC. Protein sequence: CASSPLRTGSSYEQYF. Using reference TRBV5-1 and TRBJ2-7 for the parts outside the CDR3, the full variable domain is KAGVTQTPRYLIKTRGQQVTLSCSPISGHRSVSWYQQTPGQGLQFLFEYFSETQRNKGNFPGRFSGRQFSNSRSEMNVSTLELGDSALYLCASSPLRTGSSYEQYFGPGTRLTVT.

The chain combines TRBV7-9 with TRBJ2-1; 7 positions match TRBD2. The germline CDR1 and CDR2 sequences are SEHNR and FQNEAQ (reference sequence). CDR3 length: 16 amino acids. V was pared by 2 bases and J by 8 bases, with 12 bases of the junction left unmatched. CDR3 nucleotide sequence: TGTGCCAGCAGCTTACGGACGGGAGGAGCGGGCCATGAGCAGTTCTTC. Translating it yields CASSLRTGGAGHEQFF. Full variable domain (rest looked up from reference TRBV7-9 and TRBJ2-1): DTGVSQNPRHKITKRGQNVTFRCDPISEHNRLYWYRQTLGQGPEFLTYFQNEAQLEKSRLLSDRFSAERPKGSFSTLEIQRTEQGDSAMYLCASSLRTGGAGHEQFFGPGTRLTVL.

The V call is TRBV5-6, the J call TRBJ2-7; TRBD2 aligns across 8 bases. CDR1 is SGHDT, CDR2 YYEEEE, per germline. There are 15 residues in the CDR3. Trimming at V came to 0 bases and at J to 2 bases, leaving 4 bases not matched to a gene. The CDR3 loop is CASSLEAGAAYEQYF. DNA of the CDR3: TGTGCCAGCAGCTTGGAAGCGGGAGCCGCCTACGAGCAGTACTTC.

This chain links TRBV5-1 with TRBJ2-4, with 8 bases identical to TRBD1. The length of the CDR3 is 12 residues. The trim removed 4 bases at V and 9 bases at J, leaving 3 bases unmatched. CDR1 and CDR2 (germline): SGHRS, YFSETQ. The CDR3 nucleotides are TGCGCCAGCAGCCCAGACAGGGGCATTCAGTACTTC. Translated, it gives CASSPDRGIQYF.

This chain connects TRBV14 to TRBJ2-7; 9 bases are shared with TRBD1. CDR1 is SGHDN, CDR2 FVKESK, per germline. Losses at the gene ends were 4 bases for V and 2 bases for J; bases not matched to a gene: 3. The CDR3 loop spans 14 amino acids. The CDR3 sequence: CASSRGQGTYEQYF. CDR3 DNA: TGTGCCAGCAGCCGGGGACAGGGTACCTACGAGCAGTACTTC.

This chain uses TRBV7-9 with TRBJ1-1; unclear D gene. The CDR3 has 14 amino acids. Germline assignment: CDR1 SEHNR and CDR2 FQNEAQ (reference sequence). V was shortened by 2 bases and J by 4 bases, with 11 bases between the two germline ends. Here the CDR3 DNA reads TGTGCCAGCAGCTTAACGATGGGAGGCACTGAAGCTTTCTTT. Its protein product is CASSLTMGGTEAFF.

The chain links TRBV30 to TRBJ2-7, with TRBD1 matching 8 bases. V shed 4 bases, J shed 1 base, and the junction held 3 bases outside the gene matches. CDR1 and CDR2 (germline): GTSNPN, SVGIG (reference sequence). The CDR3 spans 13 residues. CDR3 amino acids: CAWNRGTSYEQYF. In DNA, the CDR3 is TGTGCCTGGAACAGGGGGACATCCTACGAGCAGTACTTC.

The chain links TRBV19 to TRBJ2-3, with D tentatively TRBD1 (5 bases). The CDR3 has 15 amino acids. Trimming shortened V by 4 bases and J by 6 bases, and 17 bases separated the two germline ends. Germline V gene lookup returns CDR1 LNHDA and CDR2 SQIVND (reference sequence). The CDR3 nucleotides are TGTGCCAGTAGTAGGCCGGCAGGGCTGAGGGATACGCAGTATTTT. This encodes CASSRPAGLRDTQYF.

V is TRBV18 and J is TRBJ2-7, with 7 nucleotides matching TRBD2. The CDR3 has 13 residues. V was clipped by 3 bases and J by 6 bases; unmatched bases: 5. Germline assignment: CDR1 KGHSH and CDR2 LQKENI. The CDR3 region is CASSPLAVGEQYF. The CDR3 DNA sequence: TGTGCCAGCTCACCGCTAGCGGTTGGCGAGCAGTACTTC.

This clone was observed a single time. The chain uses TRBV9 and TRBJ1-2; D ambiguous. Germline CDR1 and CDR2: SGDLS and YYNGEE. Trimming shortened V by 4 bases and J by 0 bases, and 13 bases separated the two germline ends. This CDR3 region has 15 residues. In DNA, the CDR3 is TGTGCCAGCAGCCCTCATCCTACAGCTAACTATGGCTACACCTTC. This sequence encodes CASSPHPTANYGYTF.

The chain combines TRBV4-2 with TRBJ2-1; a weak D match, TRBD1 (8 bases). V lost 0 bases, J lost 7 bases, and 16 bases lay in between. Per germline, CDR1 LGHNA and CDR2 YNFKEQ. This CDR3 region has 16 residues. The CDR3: CASSQEAGQGGNEQFF. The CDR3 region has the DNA TGTGCCAGCAGCCAAGAGGCCGGACAGGGAGGGAATGAGCAGTTCTTC.

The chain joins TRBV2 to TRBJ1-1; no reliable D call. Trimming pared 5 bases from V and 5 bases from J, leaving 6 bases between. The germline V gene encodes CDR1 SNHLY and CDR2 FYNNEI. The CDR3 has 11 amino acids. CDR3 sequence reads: CASSPKTEAFF. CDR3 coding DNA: TGTGCCAGCAGTCCTAAAACTGAAGCTTTCTTT.

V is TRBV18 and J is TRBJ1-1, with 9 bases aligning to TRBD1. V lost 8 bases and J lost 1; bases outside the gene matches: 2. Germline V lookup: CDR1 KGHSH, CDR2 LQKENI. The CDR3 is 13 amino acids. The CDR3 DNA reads TGTGCCAGCGAGGGACAGGGGAACACTGAAGCTTTCTTT. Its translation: CASEGQGNTEAFF.

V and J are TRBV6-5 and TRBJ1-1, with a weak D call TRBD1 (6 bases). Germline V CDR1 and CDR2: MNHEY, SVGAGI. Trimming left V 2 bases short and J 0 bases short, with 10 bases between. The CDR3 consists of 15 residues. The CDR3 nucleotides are TGTGCCAGCAGTTACAGGGGGTTGATGAACACTGAAGCTTTCTTT. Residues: CASSYRGLMNTEAFF.

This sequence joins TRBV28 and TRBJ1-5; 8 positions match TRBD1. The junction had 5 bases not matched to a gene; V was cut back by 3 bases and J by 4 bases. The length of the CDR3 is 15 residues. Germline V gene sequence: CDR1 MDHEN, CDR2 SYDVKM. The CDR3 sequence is CASSFDRGRNQPQHF. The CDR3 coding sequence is TGTGCCAGCAGTTTCGACAGGGGCAGGAATCAGCCCCAGCATTTT.

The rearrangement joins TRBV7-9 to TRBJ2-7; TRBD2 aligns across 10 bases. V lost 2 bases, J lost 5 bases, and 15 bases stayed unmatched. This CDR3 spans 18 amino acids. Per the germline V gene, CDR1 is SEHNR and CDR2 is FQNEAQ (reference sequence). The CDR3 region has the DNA TGTGCCAGCAGCTTAAGTATAAGGCTAGCGGGAGAGTCCAACGAGCAGTACTTC. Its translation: CASSLSIRLAGESNEQYF.

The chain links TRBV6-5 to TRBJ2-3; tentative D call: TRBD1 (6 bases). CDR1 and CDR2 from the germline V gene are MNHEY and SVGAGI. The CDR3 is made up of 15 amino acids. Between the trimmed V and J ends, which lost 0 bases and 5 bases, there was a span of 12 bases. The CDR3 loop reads CASSYSRVRGDTQYF. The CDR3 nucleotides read TGTGCCAGCAGTTACTCACGGGTCAGGGGAGATACGCAGTATTTT.

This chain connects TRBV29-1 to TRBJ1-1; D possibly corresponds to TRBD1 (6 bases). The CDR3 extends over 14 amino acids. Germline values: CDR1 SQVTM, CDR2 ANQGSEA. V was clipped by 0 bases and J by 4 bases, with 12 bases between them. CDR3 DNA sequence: TGCAGCGTTGAAGACGAACAGGGAATCACTGAAGCTTTCTTT. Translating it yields CSVEDEQGITEAFF.

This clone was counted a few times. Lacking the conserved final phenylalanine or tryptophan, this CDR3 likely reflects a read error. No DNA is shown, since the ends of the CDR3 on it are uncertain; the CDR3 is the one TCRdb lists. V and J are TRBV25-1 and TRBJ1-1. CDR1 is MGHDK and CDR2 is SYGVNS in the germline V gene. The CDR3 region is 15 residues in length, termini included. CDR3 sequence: CASSEWGDVHTEALV.